This is a list of T cell receptor beta chains from one sample in a study of cytomegalovirus exposure and HLA in healthy donors. The protocol was immunoSEQ multiplex PCR, while the TCRdb copy is restricted to in-frame clones and leaves out a portion. The sample shows tens of thousands of clones, roughly 80% of them seen only once. Sequencing input: PBMCs. The receptors derive from a man aged 30 to 45 in good health and CMV-seronegative. Both conserved end residues are part of each CDR3. A D gene is named only where the DNA matches it firmly. Clone size, where shown, is once, few, many, or a class for clones that have expanded.

size	D	V	J	DNA	CDR3
NA	TRBD2	TRBV19	TRBJ2-3	TGTGCCAGTAGTATACCTACTAGCGGGACAGATACGCAGTATTTT	CASSIPTSGTDTQYF
few	NA	TRBV10-2	TRBJ1-4	TGCGCCAGCAGACAGTCAGGAGAAAAACTGTTTTTT	CASRQSGEKLFF
NA	NA	TRBV7-2	TRBJ1-5	TGTGCCAGCAGCTCCCAGGATAGTCCTCAGCCCCAGCATTTT	CASSSQDSPQPQHF
NA	TRBD1	TRBV19	TRBJ1-5	TGTGCCAGTACCACCACAGGGGTTGGACAGCCCCAGCATTTT	CASTTTGVGQPQHF
NA	TRBD2	TRBV5-3	TRBJ2-2	TGTGCCAGAAGCTTGGCAAAGCGGGGGAACACCGGGGAGCTGTTTTTT	CARSLAKRGNTGELFF
NA	TRBD2	TRBV11-2	TRBJ2-7	TGTGCCAGCAGCTTAGAGATTATAGCGGGAGGCGACGAGCAGTACTTC	CASSLEIIAGGDEQYF
NA	NA	TRBV27	TRBJ2-7	TGTGCCAGCAGTTTAGGTTCCGGCGACGGGTACGAGCAGTACTTC	CASSLGSGDGYEQYF
NA	TRBD2	TRBV11-2	TRBJ2-1	TGTGCCAGCAGCTTAGGGGCCGGGACTAGCAGAAATGAGCAGTTCTTC	CASSLGAGTSRNEQFF
NA	TRBD1	TRBV28	TRBJ2-1	TGTGCCAGCAGTTCGACAGGGTCGAATGAGCAGTTCTTC	CASSSTGSNEQFF
NA	TRBD1	TRBV19	TRBJ1-2	TGTGCCAGTAGGAGGACAGGGGAGACTCACATGGGTGGCTACACCTTC	CASRRTGETHMGGYTF
NA	TRBD2	TRBV2	TRBJ2-7	TGTGCCAGCATTAGCGGGAGGGCCCCCTACGAGCAGTACTTC	CASISGRAPYEQYF
NA	NA	TRBV18	TRBJ1-1	TGTGCCAGCTCACCCGGACAGCTAGGGCCTTTCTTT	CASSPGQLGPFF
NA	NA	TRBV2	TRBJ1-5	TGTGCCAGCCGGGGTTCCAATCAGCTCCAGCATTTT	CASRGSNQLQHF
NA	NA	TRBV20-1	TRBJ2-1	TGCAGTGCTAGATGGGGGGATGAGCAGTTCTTC	CSARWGDEQFF
NA	NA	TRBV6-5	TRBJ2-3	TGTGCCAGCAGTCTCGGTAGCGCAGATACGCAGTATTTT	CASSLGSADTQYF
NA	NA	TRBV9	TRBJ1-4	TGTGCCAGCAGCGTAGAGGGGTCTAGAGAAAAACTGTTTTTT	CASSVEGSREKLFF
NA	NA	TRBV6-6	TRBJ1-4	TGTGCCAGCAGCCCCGGACAGTTACCAACTAATGAAAAACTGTTTTTT	CASSPGQLPTNEKLFF
NA	TRBD2	TRBV5-1	TRBJ2-3	TGCGCCAGCAGCTACCTAGCGGGGGGCGGCACAGATACGCAGTATTTT	CASSYLAGGGTDTQYF
NA	TRBD1	TRBV5-6	TRBJ2-2	TGTGCCAGCAGCTTGCAGGACTTCCGGGACAGCAGCACCGGGGAGCTGTTTTTT	CASSLQDFRDSSTGELFF
NA	NA	TRBV7-9	TRBJ2-7	TGTGCCAGCAGCTTAGGAGCTAGCGCCTCCTACGAGCAGTACTTC	CASSLGASASYEQYF
NA	TRBD1	TRBV28	TRBJ1-1	TGTGCCAGCAGCTCAGACAGGGTCACTGAAGCTTTCTTT	CASSSDRVTEAFF
few	TRBD2	TRBV6-1	TRBJ2-7	TGTGCCAGCAGTGAAAGGCCTAGCGGGGGCGCTGGTTCCTACGAGCAGTACTTC	CASSERPSGGAGSYEQYF
few	NA	TRBV5-5	TRBJ1-2	TGTGCCAGCAGGATCGGCAGGGCAGACTATGGCTACACCTTC	CASRIGRADYGYTF
NA	TRBD1	TRBV6-1	TRBJ1-1	TGTGCCAGCACCCAAGTACAGGGGAGGAACACTGAAGCTTTCTTT	CASTQVQGRNTEAFF
NA	NA	TRBV7-6	TRBJ2-1	TGTGCCAGCAGCTTAGACAGAGTGGGGCAGTTCTTC	CASSLDRVGQFF
NA	TRBD2	TRBV28	TRBJ2-6	TGTGCCAGCAGTCTACAGTTGGGGGGGACCTCTGGGGCCAACGTCCTGACTTTC	CASSLQLGGTSGANVLTF
NA	NA	TRBV29-1	TRBJ2-1	TGCAGCGTTGAAGATCGGAGGGGTCCTTCCCGGTACAATGAGCAGTTCTTC	CSVEDRRGPSRYNEQFF
NA	NA	TRBV7-9	TRBJ2-5	TGTGCCAGCAGCTTAGTTTTGGGGGCGGATGAGACCCAGTACTTC	CASSLVLGADETQYF
once	TRBD1	TRBV11-2	TRBJ2-7	TGTGCCAGCAGTTCCCCCGGGACAGGGGGTCATTCATCCTACGAGCAGTACTTC	CASSSPGTGGHSSYEQYF
once	NA	TRBV21-1	TRBJ2-3	TGTGCCAGCAACTTAAAAGGGATCCCGGACAGGGGAAGCACAGATACGCAGTATTTT	CASNLKGIPDRGSTDTQYF
NA	TRBD2	TRBV27	TRBJ2-7	TGTGCCAGATTAGCGGGAGGGCCGCACGAGCAGTACTTC	CARLAGGPHEQYF
NA	TRBD1	TRBV11-3	TRBJ2-3	TGTGCCAGCAGCTCCTTACAGGGGAATACGCAGTATTTT	CASSSLQGNTQYF
NA	NA	TRBV5-6	TRBJ2-3	TGTGCCAGCAGCCCCCTTCCGGGAAGTTTTGATACGCAGTATTTT	CASSPLPGSFDTQYF
NA	NA	TRBV7-2	TRBJ2-3	TGTGCCAGCAGCTTAGGGGTAGCGGGCACAGATACGCAGTATTTT	CASSLGVAGTDTQYF
NA	TRBD1	TRBV7-6	TRBJ2-2	TGTGCCAGCAGCCCCCGGGACAGCCCCACCGGGGAGCTGTTTTTT	CASSPRDSPTGELFF
NA	TRBD1	TRBV28	TRBJ2-1	TGTGCCAGCAGTTTATTGGACAGGGAGGTCAATGAGCAGTTCTTC	CASSLLDREVNEQFF
many	TRBD1	TRBV5-5	TRBJ2-6	TGCGCCAGCAGCCAAAAAAGGACAGGGTTGAGGGGGGCCAACGTCCTGACTTTC	CASSQKRTGLRGANVLTF
NA	NA	TRBV30	TRBJ2-5	TGTGCCTGGAGTATAGCTGAAGAGACCCAGTACTTC	CAWSIAEETQYF
NA	TRBD2	TRBV5-5	TRBJ2-7	TGTGCCAGCAGCTTGGAGCGGGGGCGGACTGGCGAGCAGTACTTC	CASSLERGRTGEQYF